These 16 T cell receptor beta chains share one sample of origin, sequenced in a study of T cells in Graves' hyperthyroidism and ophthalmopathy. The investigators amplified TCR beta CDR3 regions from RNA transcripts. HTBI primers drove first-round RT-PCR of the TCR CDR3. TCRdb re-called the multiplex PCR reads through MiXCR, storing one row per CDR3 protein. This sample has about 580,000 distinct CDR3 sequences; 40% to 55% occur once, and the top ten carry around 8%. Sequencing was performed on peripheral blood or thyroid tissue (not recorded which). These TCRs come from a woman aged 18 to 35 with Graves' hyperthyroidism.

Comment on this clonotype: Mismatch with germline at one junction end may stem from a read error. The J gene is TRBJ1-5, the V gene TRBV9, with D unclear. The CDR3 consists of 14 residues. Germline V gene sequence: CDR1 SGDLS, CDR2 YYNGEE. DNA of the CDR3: TGTGCCAGCAGCGCAGAGGGTGGCAATCTGCCCCAGCATTTT. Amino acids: CASSAEGGNLPQHF. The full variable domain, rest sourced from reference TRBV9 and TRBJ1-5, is DSGVTQTPKHLITATGQRVTLRCSPRSGDLSVYWYQQSLDQGLQFLIQYYNGEERAKGNILERFSAQQFPDLHSELNLSSLELGDSALYFCASSAEGGNLPQHFGDGTRLSIL.

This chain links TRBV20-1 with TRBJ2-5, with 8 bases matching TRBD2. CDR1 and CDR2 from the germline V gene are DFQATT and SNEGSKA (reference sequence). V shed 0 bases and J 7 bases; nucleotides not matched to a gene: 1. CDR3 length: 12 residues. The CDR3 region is CSARDSGVTQYF. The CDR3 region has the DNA TGCAGTGCTAGAGATAGCGGGGTGACCCAGTACTTC.

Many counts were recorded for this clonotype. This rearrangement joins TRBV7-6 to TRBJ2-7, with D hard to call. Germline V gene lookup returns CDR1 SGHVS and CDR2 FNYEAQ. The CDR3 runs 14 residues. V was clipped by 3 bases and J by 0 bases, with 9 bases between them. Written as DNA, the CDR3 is TGTGCCAGCAGCTTTCGGCTGAGCTCCTACGAGCAGTACTTC. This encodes CASSFRLSSYEQYF.

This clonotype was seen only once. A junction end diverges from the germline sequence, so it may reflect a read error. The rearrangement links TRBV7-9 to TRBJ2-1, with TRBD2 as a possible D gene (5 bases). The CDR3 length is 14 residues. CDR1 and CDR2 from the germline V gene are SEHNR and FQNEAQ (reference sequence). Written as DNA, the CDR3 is TGCGCCAGCAGCTTTAACGGGATATACAATGAGCAGTTCTTC. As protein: CASSFNGIYNEQFF.

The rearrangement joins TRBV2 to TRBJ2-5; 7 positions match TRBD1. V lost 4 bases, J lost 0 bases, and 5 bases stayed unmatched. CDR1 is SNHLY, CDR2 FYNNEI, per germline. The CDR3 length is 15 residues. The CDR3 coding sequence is TGTGCCAGCAGTGGACAGGGCTCGTACCAAGAGACCCAGTACTTC. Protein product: CASSGQGSYQETQYF. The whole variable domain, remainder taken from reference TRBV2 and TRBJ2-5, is EPEVTQTPSHQVTQMGQEVILRCVPISNHLYFYWYRQILGQKVEFLVSFYNNEISEKSEIFDDQFSVERPDGSNFTLKIRSTKLEDSAMYFCASSGQGSYQETQYFGPGTRLLVL.

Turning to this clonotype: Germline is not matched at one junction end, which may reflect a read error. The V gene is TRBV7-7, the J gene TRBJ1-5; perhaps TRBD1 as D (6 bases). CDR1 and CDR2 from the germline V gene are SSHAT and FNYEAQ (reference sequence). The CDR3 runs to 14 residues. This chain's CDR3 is CASSKEQGDQPQHF. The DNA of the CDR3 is TGTGCTAGCAGCAAGGAACAGGGAGATCAGCCCCAGCATTTT.

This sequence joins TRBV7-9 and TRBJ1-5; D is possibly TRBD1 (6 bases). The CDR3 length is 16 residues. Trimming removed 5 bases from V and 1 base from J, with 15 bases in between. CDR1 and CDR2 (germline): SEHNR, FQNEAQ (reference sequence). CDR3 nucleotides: TGTGCCAGCAGCCCGACGGAGGGACAAAGCAATCAGCCCCAGCATTTT. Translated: CASSPTEGQSNQPQHF.

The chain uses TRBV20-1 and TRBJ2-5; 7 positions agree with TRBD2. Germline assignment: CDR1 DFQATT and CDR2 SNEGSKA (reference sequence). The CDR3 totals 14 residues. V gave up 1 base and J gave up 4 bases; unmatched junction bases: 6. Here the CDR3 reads CSARVQWGGETQYF. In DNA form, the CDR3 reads TGCAGTGCTAGAGTCCAGTGGGGGGGAGAGACCCAGTACTTC.

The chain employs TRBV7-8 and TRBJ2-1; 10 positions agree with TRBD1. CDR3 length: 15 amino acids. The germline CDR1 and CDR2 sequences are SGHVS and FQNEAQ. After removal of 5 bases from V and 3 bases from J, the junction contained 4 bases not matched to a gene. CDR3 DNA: TGTGCCAGCAGCAGACAGGGGGCCTTCTACAATGAGCAGTTCTTC. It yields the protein CASSRQGAFYNEQFF.

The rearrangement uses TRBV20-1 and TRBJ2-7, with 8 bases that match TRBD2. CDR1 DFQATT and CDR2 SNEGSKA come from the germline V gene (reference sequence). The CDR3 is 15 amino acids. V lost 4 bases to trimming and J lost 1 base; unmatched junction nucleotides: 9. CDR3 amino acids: CSANDGRALSYEQYF. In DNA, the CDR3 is TGCAGTGCTAATGACGGGAGGGCCTTGTCCTACGAGCAGTACTTC.

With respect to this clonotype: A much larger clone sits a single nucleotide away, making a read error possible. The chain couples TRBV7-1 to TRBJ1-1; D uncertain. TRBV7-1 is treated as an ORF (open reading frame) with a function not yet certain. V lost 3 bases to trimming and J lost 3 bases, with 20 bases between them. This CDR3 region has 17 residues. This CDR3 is CASSSIIGTAKDTEAFF. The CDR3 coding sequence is TGTGCCAGCAGCTCCATTATAGGCACAGCCAAGGACACTGAAGCTTTCTTT.

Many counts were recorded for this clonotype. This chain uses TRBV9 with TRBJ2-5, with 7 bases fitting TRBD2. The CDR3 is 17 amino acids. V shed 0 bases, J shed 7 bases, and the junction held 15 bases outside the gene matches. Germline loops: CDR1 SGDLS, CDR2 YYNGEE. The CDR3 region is CASSVGGGGSFVGTQYF. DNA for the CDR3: TGTGCCAGCAGCGTAGGAGGTGGCGGGAGTTTTGTGGGGACCCAGTACTTC.

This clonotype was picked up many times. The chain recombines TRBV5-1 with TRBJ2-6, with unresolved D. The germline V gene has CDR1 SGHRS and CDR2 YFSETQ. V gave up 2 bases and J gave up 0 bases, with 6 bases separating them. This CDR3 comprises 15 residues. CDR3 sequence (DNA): TGCGCCAGCAGCTTCCGCAGCTCTGGGGCCAACGTCCTGACTTTC. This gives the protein CASSFRSSGANVLTF. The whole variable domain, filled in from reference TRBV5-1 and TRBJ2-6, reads KAGVTQTPRYLIKTRGQQVTLSCSPISGHRSVSWYQQTPGQGLQFLFEYFSETQRNKGNFPGRFSGRQFSNSRSEMNVSTLELGDSALYLCASSFRSSGANVLTFGAGSRLTVL.

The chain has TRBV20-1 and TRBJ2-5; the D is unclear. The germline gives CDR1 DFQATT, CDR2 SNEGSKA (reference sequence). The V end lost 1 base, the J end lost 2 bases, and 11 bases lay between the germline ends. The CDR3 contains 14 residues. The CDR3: CSARVKWPQETQYF. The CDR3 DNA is TGCAGTGCTAGAGTTAAGTGGCCACAAGAGACCCAGTACTTC.

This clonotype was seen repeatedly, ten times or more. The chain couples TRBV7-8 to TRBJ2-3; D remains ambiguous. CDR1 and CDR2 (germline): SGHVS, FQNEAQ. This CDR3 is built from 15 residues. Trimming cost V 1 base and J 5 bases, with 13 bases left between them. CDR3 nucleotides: TGTGCCAGCAGCTTAGTAACCGCTAGAGGAGATACGCAGTATTTT. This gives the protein CASSLVTARGDTQYF. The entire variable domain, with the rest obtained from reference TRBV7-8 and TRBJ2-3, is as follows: GAGVSQSPRYKVAKRGQDVALRCDPISGHVSLFWYQQALGQGPEFLTYFQNEAQLDKSGLPSDRFFAERPEGSVSTLKIQRTQQEDSAVYLCASSLVTARGDTQYFGPGTRLTVL.

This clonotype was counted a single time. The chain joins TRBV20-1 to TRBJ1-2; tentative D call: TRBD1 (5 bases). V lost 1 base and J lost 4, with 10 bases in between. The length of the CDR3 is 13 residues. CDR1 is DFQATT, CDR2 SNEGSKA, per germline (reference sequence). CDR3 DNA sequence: TGCAGTGCTAGAGCTCGGGACGTCTATGGCTACACCTTC. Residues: CSARARDVYGYTF.